A single sample is the source of the 30 T cell receptor beta chains below, sequenced in a study of CD8 T cells in ankylosing spondylitis. TCRdb ran MiXCR on the 5' RACE reads and lists one entry per CDR3 protein. Altogether approximately 220,000 distinct CDR3 sequences are present, 20% to 30% being singletons, with the ten largest covering roughly 6.7%. Sequencing was performed on blood, either unsorted or a sorted T cell fraction (not recorded which). These receptors were taken from a male donor with ankylosing spondylitis or in good health (not recorded which).

In its sample, this clonotype was seen many times. The rearrangement links TRBV10-3 to TRBJ2-5; 14 bases align to TRBD2. This CDR3 comprises 16 residues. The V gene's germline CDR1 is ENHRY and CDR2 SYGVKD. J was trimmed by 5 bases and V by 6 bases; bases with no gene match: 8. CDR3 coding DNA: TGTGCCATCAGCCCGGGACTAGCGGGAGTCGGGGAGACCCAGTACTTC. It specifies CAISPGLAGVGETQYF.

The V call is TRBV25-1, the J call TRBJ1-1; D is unclear. This CDR3 is 13 amino acids long. V lost 6 bases, J lost 5 bases, and 13 bases lay in between. Germline V gene lookup returns CDR1 MGHDK and CDR2 SYGVNS. In DNA form, the CDR3 reads TGTGCCAGCAGGGCCCCGGGTTTGACTGAAGCTTTCTTT. Its protein product is CASRAPGLTEAFF.

The sample holds many counts of this clonotype. The CDR3 here is CASSYSGRRTSHYEQYF. The CDR3 DNA reads TGTGCCAGCAGTTACTCAGGTCGTCGGACATCCCACTACGAGCAGTACTTC. The rearrangement uses TRBV6-5 and TRBJ2-7; D might be TRBD1 (5 bases). CDR1 MNHEY and CDR2 SVGAGI come from the germline V gene. This CDR3 comprises 17 residues. Trimming removed 0 bases at V and 3 bases at J, with 18 bases between.

This clonotype was seen ten or more times. The chain uses TRBV28 and TRBJ2-7; TRBD1 might be the D (5 bases). From germline, CDR1 is MDHEN and CDR2 SYDVKM. This CDR3 contains 15 residues. Trimming took off 5 bases at V and 1 base at J, with 15 bases between the two ends. CDR3 region: CASSPPGTGSYEQYF. In nucleotides, the CDR3 is TGTGCCAGCAGTCCACCCGGTACAGGATCCTACGAGCAGTACTTC. The entire variable domain, with the rest obtained from reference TRBV28 and TRBJ2-7, is as follows: DVKVTQSSRYLVKRTGEKVFLECVQDMDHENMFWYRQDPGLGLRLIYFSYDVKMKEKGDIPEGYSVSREKKERFSLILESASTNQTSMYLCASSPPGTGSYEQYFGPGTRLTVT.

The J gene is TRBJ1-3, the V gene TRBV20-1, with D possibly matching TRBD1 (5 bases). The CDR3 is made up of 14 amino acids. CDR1 and CDR2 from the germline V gene are DFQATT and SNEGSKA (reference sequence). Trimming removed 5 bases from V and 5 bases from J, with 16 bases in between. The CDR3 is CSAHPTGPRNTIYF. The CDR3, as DNA: TGCAGTGCTCACCCTACAGGTCCCAGAAACACCATATATTTT.

As to this clonotype: This may arise from a read error, as a much more abundant clone is one base away. The rearrangement joins TRBV5-1 to TRBJ2-3, with D possibly being TRBD1 (5 bases). Trimming left V 4 bases short and J 0 bases short, with 18 bases between. From germline, CDR1 is SGHRS and CDR2 YFSETQ. This CDR3 contains 17 residues. Here the CDR3 DNA reads TGCGCCAGCAGCCCATCGCCCACAGGCTATAGCACAGATACGCAGTATTTT. Amino acid sequence: CASSPSPTGYSTDTQYF.

This clonotype was counted a few times. Its ends do not fully match the called genes, so a read error is possible. The chain uses TRBV7-7 and TRBJ2-3; no firm D call. The CDR3 is 13 amino acids. Germline V gene sequence: CDR1 SSHAT, CDR2 FNYEAQ (reference sequence). In DNA form, the CDR3 reads TGTGCTAGCAGCTTAGATCTTCAAGATACGCAGTATTTT. It is translated as CASSLDLQDTQYF.

This clonotype was recorded many times. This chain uses TRBV5-6 with TRBJ2-4, with a possible D match to TRBD2 (6 bases). Germline-derived CDR1 and CDR2 are SGHDT and YYEEEE. The CDR3 totals 16 residues. V was cut by 4 bases and J by 3 bases, with 17 bases left in between. CDR3 nucleotides: TGTGCCAGCAGCCCACGGGTCGGGGGAGACAAAAACATTCAGTACTTC. Translating gives CASSPRVGGDKNIQYF.

The V and J genes are TRBV20-1 and TRBJ1-1; D might be TRBD1 (5 bases). V lost 6 bases and J 5 bases, leaving 19 bases between the germline ends. The CDR3 contains 14 residues. Per germline, CDR1 DFQATT and CDR2 SNEGSKA (reference sequence). CDR3 region: CSATGTGDGTEAFF. Written as DNA, the CDR3 is TGCAGTGCCACCGGTACAGGAGATGGAACTGAAGCTTTCTTT.

V gene TRBV7-2 combines with J gene TRBJ2-1, with TRBD2 as a possible D gene (5 bases). Per the germline V gene, CDR1 is SGHTA and CDR2 is FQGNSA. Trimming cost V 4 bases and J 4 bases, with 14 bases left between them. This CDR3 is built from 15 residues. CDR3 sequence reads: CASSSPFGGYNEQFF. The CDR3 region has the DNA TGTGCCAGCAGCTCCCCGTTCGGAGGTTACAATGAGCAGTTCTTC.

About this clonotype: A read error may be the cause here, since a much bigger clone is one base away. The chain has TRBV20-1 and TRBJ2-5, with no clear D. Germline values: CDR1 DFQATT, CDR2 SNEGSKA (reference sequence). The V gene lost 6 bases and the J gene lost 3 bases, with 14 bases spanning the gap. CDR3 size: 13 residues. The DNA of the CDR3 is TGCAGTGCCAGCCCCTGGCTTAAAGAGACCCAGTACTTC. Its translation is CSASPWLKETQYF.

Only a few counts were recorded for this clonotype. V and J are TRBV10-3 and TRBJ1-5; the D gene is possibly TRBD1 (5 bases). Trimming took off 4 bases at V and 4 bases at J, with 11 bases between the two ends. The CDR3 length is 14 residues. From germline, CDR1 is ENHRY and CDR2 SYGVKD. The CDR3 nucleotides are TGTGCCATCAGTGCATTTGACAGAAATCAGCCCCAGCATTTT. It codes for CAISAFDRNQPQHF.

The gene calls are TRBV12-5 and TRBJ2-7, with D perhaps TRBD1 or TRBD2 (5 bases each). Germline CDR1 and CDR2: LGHNT and FRNRAP. The length of the CDR3 is 15 residues. Trimming removed 5 bases at V and 0 bases at J, with 14 bases between. The CDR3 is CASGPGAGSSYEQYF. The CDR3 DNA follows: TGTGCTAGTGGTCCCGGGGCAGGAAGCTCCTACGAGCAGTACTTC. Combining the CDR3 with reference TRBV12-5 and TRBJ2-7 gives the whole variable domain DARVTQTPRHKVTEMGQEVTMRCQPILGHNTVFWYRQTMMQGLELLAYFRNRAPLDDSGMPKDRFSAEMPDATLATLKIQPSEPRDSAVYFCASGPGAGSSYEQYFGPGTRLTVT.

The chain is built from TRBV12-3 or TRBV12-4 and TRBJ2-3; D unclear. The CDR3 contains 12 residues. Trimming removed 2 bases from V and 6 bases from J, with 6 bases in between. The CDR3: CASSLTLDTQYF. CDR3 DNA: TGTGCCAGCAGTTTAACCCTGGATACGCAGTATTTT.

This clonotype was observed many times. The chain uses TRBV20-1 and TRBJ2-2, with TRBD2 matching over 10 bases. The CDR3 covers 14 residues. From germline, CDR1 is DFQATT and CDR2 SNEGSKA (reference sequence). With V trimmed by 4 bases and J by 5 bases, 4 bases remained unmatched. The CDR3 here is CSATLAGKTGELFF. DNA for the CDR3: TGCAGTGCTACACTAGCGGGGAAAACCGGGGAGCTGTTTTTT.

This clonotype was seen at least ten times. The rearrangement joins TRBV5-5 to TRBJ2-1; D may be TRBD2 (6 bases). V dropped 4 bases and J dropped 5 bases, with 13 bases sitting between them. Per the germline V gene, CDR1 is SGHKS and CDR2 is YYEKEE (reference sequence). CDR3 size: 14 residues. The chain's CDR3 is CASSPRDFDNEQFF. The CDR3 nucleotides read TGTGCCAGCAGCCCCCGGGACTTTGACAATGAGCAGTTCTTC. Drawing the rest from reference TRBV5-5 and TRBJ2-1, the complete variable domain is DAGVTQSPTHLIKTRGQQVTLRCSPISGHKSVSWYQQVLGQGPQFIFQYYEKEERGRGNFPDRFSARQFPNYSSELNVNALLLGDSALYLCASSPRDFDNEQFFGPGTRLTVL.

This chain joins TRBV6-1 and TRBJ2-7; TRBD2 agrees at 13 bases. Germline V CDR1 and CDR2: MNHNS, SASEGT. The junction had 3 bases not matched to a gene; V was cut back by 7 bases and J by 0 bases. CDR3 length: 15 amino acids. In DNA, the CDR3 is TGTGCCAGCACTCGGACTAGCGGGAGCTCCTACGAGCAGTACTTC. The encoded protein is CASTRTSGSSYEQYF.

The V gene is TRBV20-1, the J gene TRBJ2-7; D may be TRBD1 or TRBD2 (5 bases each). With 2 bases removed from V and 2 bases from J, the gap between germline ends came to 10 bases. The CDR3 spans 13 residues. CDR1 and CDR2 (germline): DFQATT, SNEGSKA (reference sequence). This CDR3 is CSARSRGPYEQYF. In nucleotides, the CDR3 is TGCAGTGCTAGAAGCCGGGGCCCCTACGAGCAGTACTTC.

With regard to this clonotype: Compared with germline, one end of the junction differs, possibly owing to a read error. The J gene is TRBJ2-7, the V gene TRBV7-7; TRBD2 aligns across 7 bases. Germline CDR1 is SSHAT and CDR2 is FNYEAQ (reference sequence). The CDR3 runs 14 residues. CDR3 coding DNA: TGTGCTAGCAGCTTATCCGCGGGAGCAGACGAGCAGTACTTC. Translation gives CASSLSAGADEQYF. The entire variable domain, with the rest obtained from reference TRBV7-7 and TRBJ2-7, is as follows: GAGVSQSPRYKVTKRGQDVTLRCDPISSHATLYWYQQALGQGPEFLTYFNYEAQPDKSGLPSDRFSAERPEGSISTLTIQRTEQRDSAMYRCASSLSAGADEQYFGPGTRLTVT.

This clonotype has ten or more counts. The CDR3 sequence is CASSLTLGVNNEQFF. The CDR3 DNA reads as TGTGCCAGCAGCTTAACTCTAGGAGTGAACAATGAGCAGTTCTTC. V and J are TRBV7-2 and TRBJ2-1, with D uncertain. The V gene's germline CDR1 is SGHTA and CDR2 FQGNSA. The CDR3 runs to 15 residues. The ends were cut back, 2 bases at V and 5 bases at J, with 13 bases in the middle.

The chain employs TRBV4-2 and TRBJ2-3; possible D gene TRBD2, 5 bases. The V end was cut by 1 base, the J end by 1 base, with 12 bases between. Germline V lookup: CDR1 LGHNA, CDR2 YNFKEQ. CDR3 length: 16 amino acids. As DNA, the CDR3 is TGTGCCAGCAGCCAAGTGATGGCCGGGGGCACAGATACGCAGTATTTT. It codes for CASSQVMAGGTDTQYF.

The rearrangement uses TRBV20-1 and TRBJ2-1, with TRBD2 matching 8 bases. The CDR3 contains 13 residues. Germline V gene lookup returns CDR1 DFQATT and CDR2 SNEGSKA (reference sequence). V was pared by 2 bases and J by 9 bases, with 6 bases of the junction left unmatched. CDR3 nucleotide sequence: TGCAGTGCTAGACGGGAGGGCCAAGGTGAGCAGTTCTTC. As protein: CSARREGQGEQFF.

This clonotype was seen more than once but under ten times. The chain recombines TRBV6-5 with TRBJ1-1, with unresolved D. This CDR3 contains 12 residues. Germline-derived CDR1 and CDR2 are MNHEY and SVGAGI. The V end lost 5 bases, the J end lost 1 base, and 5 bases lay between the germline ends. The CDR3 sequence: CASSAPNTEAFF. CDR3 DNA sequence: TGTGCCAGCAGTGCCCCGAACACTGAAGCTTTCTTT.

This clonotype was observed at least ten times. The chain carries TRBV20-1 and TRBJ2-1; no clear D. This CDR3 comprises 14 residues. Trimming removed 3 bases from V and 8 bases from J, with 17 bases in between. Germline V gene sequence: CDR1 DFQATT, CDR2 SNEGSKA (reference sequence). The CDR3 DNA reads as TGCAGTGCTAGCTGGCTTAGCCTTGGGGATGAGCAGTTCTTC. Encoded protein: CSASWLSLGDEQFF.

This clonotype was detected once. The chain uses TRBV11-3 and TRBJ2-5; D not certain. This CDR3 region has 11 residues. Per germline, CDR1 SGHNT and CDR2 YENEEA. Trimming left V 8 bases short and J 5 bases short, with 9 bases between. CDR3 in DNA: TGTGCCAGCGGGGATGGGGAGACCCAGTACTTC. This encodes CASGDGETQYF.

This clonotype appeared many times. V gene TRBV3-1 combines with J gene TRBJ1-5, with a possible D match to TRBD1 (5 bases). In germline, CDR1 is LGHDT, CDR2 YNNKEL (reference sequence). V lost 3 bases and J 11 bases, leaving 14 bases between the germline ends. There are 13 residues in the CDR3. The CDR3 protein is CASSQGPIGTQHF. The CDR3 coding sequence is TGTGCCAGCAGCCAGGGACCTATCGGGACCCAGCATTTT. Full variable domain (remainder filled in from reference TRBV3-1 and TRBJ1-5): DTAVSQTPKYLVTQMGNDKSIKCEQNLGHDTMYWYKQDSKKFLKIMFSYNNKELIINETVPNRFSPKSPDKAHLNLHINSLELGDSAVYFCASSQGPIGTQHFGDGTRLSIL.

The gene calls are TRBV20-1 and TRBJ2-3, with D uncertain. The CDR3 sequence is 12 residues long. Trimming shortened V by 3 bases and J by 6 bases, and 10 bases separated the two germline ends. CDR1 DFQATT and CDR2 SNEGSKA come from the germline V gene (reference sequence). The CDR3 region has the DNA TGCAGTGCTAGGTTAGACCCCGATACGCAGTATTTT. It encodes CSARLDPDTQYF.

The chain is built from TRBV3-1 and TRBJ2-5, with TRBD2 identical over 7 bases. V gave up 4 bases and J gave up 4 bases; unmatched junction bases: 9. Germline loops: CDR1 LGHDT, CDR2 YNNKEL (reference sequence). The CDR3 runs to 15 residues. The CDR3 DNA sequence: TGTGCCAGCAGCCCTAGCGGAGCTTGGGGAGAGACCCAGTACTTC. Amino acids: CASSPSGAWGETQYF.

This clonotype was recorded at least ten times. The chain uses TRBV5-1 and TRBJ2-7; TRBD2 matches 11 bases. Trimming removed 4 bases from V and 4 bases from J; junction bases left unmatched: 13. CDR1 and CDR2 (germline): SGHRS, YFSETQ. This CDR3 has 17 residues. The CDR3 bases are TGCGCCAGCAGCAAATACGGGACTAGCGGTGGATTGTACGAGCAGTACTTC. Protein product: CASSKYGTSGGLYEQYF. Full variable domain (missing parts from reference TRBV5-1 and TRBJ2-7): KAGVTQTPRYLIKTRGQQVTLSCSPISGHRSVSWYQQTPGQGLQFLFEYFSETQRNKGNFPGRFSGRQFSNSRSEMNVSTLELGDSALYLCASSKYGTSGGLYEQYFGPGTRLTVT.

This clonotype was recorded a few times. The genes are TRBV7-2 and TRBJ2-7, with TRBD1 matching over 7 bases. Germline assignment: CDR1 SGHTA and CDR2 FQGNSA. This CDR3 comprises 15 residues. V gave up 5 bases and J gave up 2 bases; unmatched junction bases: 9. CDR3 amino acids: CASSARQGSPYEQYF. The CDR3 region has the DNA TGTGCCAGCAGCGCCCGACAGGGATCGCCCTACGAGCAGTACTTC.